This T cell receptor beta chain comes out of a study of shared clonotypes between healthy human individuals. General study points: Naive subsets generally had larger estimated richness than memory subsets.

Trimming shortened V by 0 bases and J by 4 bases, and 10 bases separated the two germline ends. CDR3 length equals 15 residues. Germline CDR1 reads MNHEY; CDR2 reads SVGAGI. Note on this clone: Its target is unknown.

In the sorted-subset replicate PCRs, roughly 210 ng DNA, 25,000 to 30,000 T cell genomes, was used. Profiling relied on immunoSEQ multiplex PCR, and the TCRdb table lists in-frame clones only, not all of them. This sample yields under 600,000 clones, of which almost 97% are seen a single time; 0.057% belongs to the top ten. Healthy HIV-negative adults without recent acute infections or vaccinations served as donors. The clonotype was recovered from a woman in her thirties in good health. V gene TRBV6-5 combines with J gene TRBJ1-3; tentatively, D is TRBD1 (6 bases). Sequenced input: naive CD4+ T cells sorted from blood. Specified subset: CD45RA+ positively selected. The DNA of the CDR3 is TGTGCCAGCAGTTACTCCCGGGGGCTCGGAAACACCATATATTTT. Translation: CASSYSRGLGNTIYF.